The T cell receptor beta chain under discussion was sequenced for a study of cytomegalovirus exposure and HLA in healthy donors. Broader study findings: Most sequenced TCRs were rare (though some public TCRs occurred in many donors). Subsequent analysis of the roughly 120 validation repertoires found a tendency for first-cohort TCR clusters to co-occur.

The count of this clone is one. Its cognate antigen is unknown. After removal of 7 bases from V and 1 base from J, the junction contained 9 bases not matched to a gene. The length of the CDR3 is 16 residues. Clones were sequenced by immunoSEQ multiplex PCR, and TCRdb holds only the in-frame ones, with some missing. The sample gives over 120,000 clones, roughly 90% of which show up once; under 5% is in the top ten. Sequencing input: PBMCs. This clonotype originated in a man aged 18-30 years in good health and CMV-seropositive. The rearrangement links TRBV6-7 to TRBJ1-5, with 8 bases matching TRBD1. TRBV6-7 is treated as an ORF (open reading frame) with a function not yet certain. As DNA, the CDR3 is TGTGCCAGCACCAACGCAGGGGGCAGGAGCAATCAGCCCCAGCATTTT. Its translation: CASTNAGGRSNQPQHF.